Sequencing of this TCR beta chain was carried out in a study of T cells in Graves' hyperthyroidism and ophthalmopathy. Overall study results and limits: Clonotypes that were expanded in thyroid above 0.001 mostly appeared in blood too.

TCR beta CDR3 regions were amplified from RNA transcripts. A first-round RT-PCR of the TCR CDR3 used the HTBI primer set. TCRdb re-called the multiplex PCR reads through MiXCR, storing one row per CDR3 protein. The profile shows under 300,000 distinct CDR3 sequences, roughly 15% of them singletons. Across 18 months, stable Graves' hyperthyroidism was marked by no progression to ophthalmopathy. Patients were excluded because of uncontrolled infection, other autoimmune disease, pregnancy or lactation. Source material for PBMCs was less than 12 ml fresh peripheral blood. The CDR3 totals 13 residues. Germline assignment: CDR1 LGHDT and CDR2 YNNKEL (reference sequence). V shed 4 bases and J shed 5 bases, with 11 bases lying between them. This clonotype was seen repeatedly, ten times or more. Its antigen remains unidentified.

This TCR was sampled from a woman between 35 and 50 years old with Graves' hyperthyroidism. Sequencing used blood. The chain joins TRBV3-1 to TRBJ2-5; TRBD2 might be the D (5 bases). The CDR3 here is CASSPLREETQYF. The DNA for the CDR3 is TGTGCCAGCAGCCCCCTAAGGGAGGAGACCCAGTACTTC.